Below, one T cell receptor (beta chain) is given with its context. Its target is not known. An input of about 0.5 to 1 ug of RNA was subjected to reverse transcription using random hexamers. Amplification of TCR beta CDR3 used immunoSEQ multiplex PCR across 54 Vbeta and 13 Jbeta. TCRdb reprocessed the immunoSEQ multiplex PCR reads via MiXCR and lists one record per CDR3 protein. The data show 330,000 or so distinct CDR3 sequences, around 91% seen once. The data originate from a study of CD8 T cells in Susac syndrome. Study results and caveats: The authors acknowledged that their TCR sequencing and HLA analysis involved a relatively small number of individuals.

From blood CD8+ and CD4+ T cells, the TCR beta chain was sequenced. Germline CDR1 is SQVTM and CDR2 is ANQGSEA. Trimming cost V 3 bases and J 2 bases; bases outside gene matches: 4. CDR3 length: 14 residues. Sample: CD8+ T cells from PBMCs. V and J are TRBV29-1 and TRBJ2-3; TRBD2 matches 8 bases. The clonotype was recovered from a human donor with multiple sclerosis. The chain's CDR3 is CSVDRGGNTDTQYF. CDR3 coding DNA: TGCAGCGTTGACCGGGGGGGTAACACAGATACGCAGTATTTT.